This TCR beta chain comes out of a study of molecular identifiers for immune sequencing clone quantification listed by TCRdb under 2018. Turning to the overall study: For a replicate experiment, RNA from around 20,000 or 100,000 naive CD8 T cells was divided into five aliquots, of which four were sequenced. This methods study benchmarked molecular-identifier clustering-based TCR repertoire sequencing (MIDCIRS) and TCR RNA copy counting, using CD8 T cells to do so. The full study reports these points: When barcode sub-clustering was not used, chimeric consensus sequences inflated TCR diversity, with chimeras reaching as high as 47%. Even against a background of around 950,000 naive CD8 T cells, spiked-in Jurkat TCR RNA amounting to a single cell's worth was reported to be detectable. Clones above 20 RNA copies held over 99% of molecules in CMV-specific effector cells but under 1% in naive cells. The sizes of highly expanded clones could end up underestimated when identical TCR molecules share a barcode. The naive libraries included spiked-in Jurkat TCR RNA (roughly 9 copies' worth), and this RNA is not part of the donor repertoire. Approximately 3.3 recovered TCR RNA copies per cell were obtained by modeling, versus roughly 9.7 by digital PCR, implying a capture efficiency of about 30%.

Library prep was done by PCR. The listed sequencing device is Illumina HiSeq 4000. Preparation of bulk TCR libraries followed a previously described approach, with the TCR primers listed in Table S5. The Qiagen AllPrep DNA/RNA kit was used to purify total RNA. Before analysis, reads from multiple sequencing runs of one library were combined. As for the authors' bioinformatics: Reads were retained only if their TCR constant sequence matched exactly, and those retained reads were trimmed to 150 nt and grouped according to their 12-nt molecular barcodes. Reads in each barcode group were sub-clustered using a 15% Levenshtein threshold, and a quality-weighted consensus sequence was built for each RNA molecule. Non-functional sequences were removed, as were lower-count sequences one edit away from another. Based on fitting two negative binomial distributions, any barcode sub-cluster with under 20% of the maximum read count was discarded. TCRdb trimmed the raw reads at Q25, called clones with MiXCR and kept productive beta chains. Under each unique CDR3 protein, matching rows form one entry showing the most common genes and DNA. These V and J calls derive from TCRdb rather than the authors' analysis. The table for this sample lists 600,000 to 650,000 distinct CDR3 sequences; 15% to 20% of them were counted only once. Under 0.95% of the sample rests with the top ten.

This clonotype has ten or more counts. Its antigen remains unidentified. No base quality values were provided; no much bigger clone lies one nucleotide off. The CDR3 goes from the cysteine to the phenylalanine over 13 residues. Kept here is only the CDR3 DNA, which spans 39 bases and is read in frame from base 1. The germline V gene (reference sequence) specifies SEHNR as CDR1 and FQNEAQ as CDR2. V gives up 3 bases and J gives up 1 base, and the segment between their germline ends measures 6 bases. Naive CD8 T cell libraries were made from approximately 20,000 to 1,000,000 sorted cells using 10%, 30% or 50% of purified RNA. On a BD FACSAria II, naive CD8 T cells were FACS-sorted as CD8+CD4-CCR7+CD45RA+ and collected into RLT Plus buffer. Detection sensitivity was tested by spiking Jurkat RNA equal to roughly ten TCR copies' worth into samples containing roughly 18,000-1,000,000 naive CD8 T cells. CD8 T cells were enriched with RosetteSep CD8+ T Cell Enrichment Cocktail and Ficoll-Paque, followed by ACK red cell lysis.

The sample consisted of naive CD8+ T cells from blood, with Jurkat cell RNA spiked in. The label giving this sample's cell subset or site can be read as: FACS-sorted CD8+CD4-CCR7+CD45RA+ naive T cells. The sequence was collected from a human donor in good health. Some libraries in this study had Jurkat cell RNA spiked in. The chain is made from TRBV7-9 and TRBJ2-5, and perhaps TRBD1 as D gene, on 6 matching bases. The CDR3 here reads CASSLDSQETQYF. The nucleotide sequence is given as TGTGCCAGCAGCTTGGACAGCCAAGAGACCCAGTACTTC.